Below are 10 T cell receptor beta chains sequenced from a single sample in a study of OX40 agonist ivuxolimab in advanced cancers. Using immunoSEQ multiplex PCR, the repertoire was profiled, and TCRdb retains in-frame clones only, with some absent. The data show 65,000 to 85,000 clones, over 75% seen once. The sample here was CD4+ or CD8+ T cells sorted from blood, taken in a trial of the OX40 agonist ivuxolimab. The source of these receptors is an adult with an advanced solid tumor such as melanoma, head and neck, liver or kidney cancer.

The V and J genes are TRBV9 and TRBJ1-3; D is ambiguous. Trimming took 0 bases from V and 4 from J, leaving 11 bases between them. The germline V gene encodes CDR1 SGDLS and CDR2 YYNGEE. The CDR3 consists of 15 residues. The CDR3 bases are TGTGCCAGCAGCGTAGAGACAAGACCGGGAAACACCATATATTTT. It specifies CASSVETRPGNTIYF.

This chain links TRBV30 with TRBJ2-7, with 11 bases identical to TRBD2. CDR3 length: 14 residues. V lost 5 bases to trimming and J lost 5 bases; unmatched junction nucleotides: 8. Per the germline V gene, CDR1 is GTSNPN and CDR2 is SVGIG (reference sequence). CDR3 sequence reads: CAWGTSGGNHEQYF. In DNA form, the CDR3 reads TGTGCCTGGGGGACTAGCGGTGGGAATCACGAGCAGTACTTC.

The chain couples TRBV23-1 to TRBJ2-1, with 8 bases lining up with TRBD1. TRBV23-1 is labeled an ORF, and its function is uncertain. This CDR3 has 15 amino acids. Losses at the gene ends were 11 bases for V and 7 bases for J; bases not matched to a gene: 16. CDR3 sequence (DNA): TGCGCCTCCCAGAACCGGGACAGGAGCACGAATGAGCAGTTCTTC. Its translation is CASQNRDRSTNEQFF.

This chain uses TRBV4-1 with TRBJ1-2; D is unclear. Germline assignment: CDR1 MGHRA and CDR2 YSYEKL. V dropped 0 bases and J dropped 1 base, with 12 bases sitting between them. The length of the CDR3 is 16 residues. This CDR3 is CASSQEFKGYNYGYTF. CDR3 in DNA: TGCGCCAGCAGCCAAGAATTTAAGGGTTATAACTATGGCTACACCTTC.

CDR3 sequence (DNA): TGTGCCAGCAGTTACTCGACGGGGAATCGAAATTCACCCCTCCACTTT. Translating it yields CASSYSTGNRNSPLHF. The chain couples TRBV6-5 to TRBJ1-6; D is undetermined. The germline V gene encodes CDR1 MNHEY and CDR2 SVGAGI. Trimming cost V 0 bases and J 7 bases, with 13 bases left between them. The CDR3 consists of 16 residues.

With respect to this clone: Mismatch with germline at one junction end may stem from a read error. The chain links TRBV7-3 to TRBJ2-1; 7 bases fit TRBD2. Germline V gives CDR1 SGHTA, CDR2 FQGTGA. The CDR3 has 15 residues. The DNA of the CDR3 is TGTGCCAGCAGTTTAACGGGAGGACGATACAATGAGCAGTTCTTC. Encoded protein: CASSLTGGRYNEQFF. Variable domain in full (rest from reference TRBV7-3 and TRBJ2-1): GAGVSQTPSNKVTEKGKYVELRCDPISGHTALYWYRQSLGQGPEFLIYFQGTGAADDSGLPNDRFFAVRPEGSVSTLKIQRTERGDSAVYLCASSLTGGRYNEQFFGPGTRLTVL.

This clone appeared a single time. The chain links TRBV7-9 to TRBJ2-5, with TRBD2 matching 9 bases. Looked up from germline, CDR1 is SEHNR and CDR2 is FQNEAQ (reference sequence). This CDR3 region has 15 residues. The V gene end was trimmed by 5 bases and the J gene end by 5 bases; junction bases not matched to a gene: 9. CDR3 residues: CASSQWRGRDETQYF. Written as DNA, the CDR3 is TGTGCCAGCAGCCAATGGCGCGGGAGGGATGAGACCCAGTACTTC.

The chain joins TRBV14 to TRBJ2-5; D uncertain. The CDR3 sequence is 14 residues long. Germline V CDR1 and CDR2: SGHDN, FVKESK. V was trimmed by 1 base and J by 2 bases, leaving 8 bases between them. The CDR3, as DNA: TGTGCCAGCAGCCAAGGGAAGTGGCAAGAGACCCAGTACTTC. Translated, it gives CASSQGKWQETQYF.

The rearrangement joins TRBV4-3 to TRBJ1-4, with D unresolved. There are 15 residues in the CDR3. The V gene's germline CDR1 is LGHNA and CDR2 YSLEER. V was cut by 0 bases and J by 8 bases, with 13 bases left in between. CDR3 amino acids: CASSQDIGRGEKLFF. The CDR3 region has the DNA TGCGCCAGCAGCCAAGATATAGGGCGAGGCGAAAAACTGTTTTTT.

The rearrangement joins TRBV28 to TRBJ1-5; no firm D call. The germline V gene encodes CDR1 MDHEN and CDR2 SYDVKM. The CDR3 contains 13 residues. V dropped 3 bases and J dropped 4 bases, with 7 bases sitting between them. The CDR3 sequence: CASSFSGNQPQHF. In DNA, the CDR3 is TGTGCCAGCAGTTTTTCGGGAAATCAGCCCCAGCATTTT.